The 21 T cell receptor beta chains below all came from one sample that was sequenced in a study of cytomegalovirus exposure and HLA in healthy donors. 13 Jbeta primers and 60 Vbeta primers were used for the PCR. TCRdb's table, derived via immunoSEQ multiplex PCR, lists solely in-frame clones and lacks some. The sample has 150,000 to 200,000 clones; approximately 70% are singletons. The specimen sequenced was PBMCs. These TCRs come from a man aged 18 to 29 in good health and CMV-seropositive.

The V and J genes are TRBV28 and TRBJ1-2; D gene ambiguous. CDR1 is MDHEN and CDR2 is SYDVKM in the germline V gene. V was shortened by 5 bases and J by 4 bases, with 17 bases between the two germline ends. This CDR3 is built from 15 residues. The CDR3 sequence is CASSHSGSPSYGYTF. CDR3 nucleotides: TGTGCCAGCAGTCACTCCGGGTCCCCGTCCTATGGCTACACCTTC.

The CDR3 DNA reads TGCGCCAGCAGCCAGGTAGCGGCTGATACGCAGTATTTT. This encodes CASSQVAADTQYF. This chain connects TRBV4-1 to TRBJ2-3; the D gene is possibly TRBD2 (6 bases). The CDR3 has 13 residues. Trimming removed 3 bases from V and 6 bases from J, with 10 bases in between. CDR1 is MGHRA, CDR2 YSYEKL, per germline.

The rearrangement uses TRBV28 and TRBJ1-1, with D possibly TRBD1 on 5 matching bases. The CDR3 has 15 amino acids. Between the trimmed V and J ends, which lost 8 bases and 0 bases, there was a span of 16 bases. CDR1 and CDR2 from the germline V gene are MDHEN and SYDVKM. The CDR3 region has the DNA TGTGCCAGCTTCGACAGCATATTATTGAACACTGAAGCTTTCTTT. Translating it yields CASFDSILLNTEAFF.

The CDR3 DNA follows: TGTGCCAGCAGCGGCCGACTAGCGGGGGTCCACAATGAGCAGTTCTTC. Translation gives CASSGRLAGVHNEQFF. The V gene is TRBV7-6, the J gene TRBJ2-1, with 12 bases that match TRBD2. Trimming removed 5 bases from V and 5 bases from J; junction bases left unmatched: 7. The CDR3 has 16 residues. From germline, CDR1 is SGHVS and CDR2 FNYEAQ.

This clone was seen ten or more times. This sequence joins TRBV6-4 and TRBJ2-1; 11 bases map to TRBD2. The trim removed 5 bases at V and 8 bases at J, leaving 8 bases unmatched. Germline-derived CDR1 and CDR2 are MRHNA and SNTAGT. There are 15 residues in the CDR3. The CDR3 coding sequence is TGTGCCAGCAGTCATAGCGGGGGGGCGTCCTATGAGCAGTTCTTC. Translation gives CASSHSGGASYEQFF.

This chain's CDR3 is CSVEAPGTSGDIQYF. CDR3 in DNA: TGCAGCGTTGAAGCACCAGGGACTAGCGGGGACATTCAGTACTTC. This sequence joins TRBV29-1 and TRBJ2-4, with TRBD2 matching 13 bases. V shed 1 base and J 8 bases; nucleotides not matched to a gene: 5. Germline V gene lookup returns CDR1 SQVTM and CDR2 ANQGSEA. This CDR3 has 15 amino acids. Filled out from reference TRBV29-1 and TRBJ2-4, the complete variable domain reads SAVISQKPSRDICQRGTSLTIQCQVDSQVTMMFWYRQQPGQSLTLIATANQGSEATYESGFVIDKFPISRPNLTFSTLTVSNMSPEDSSIYLCSVEAPGTSGDIQYFGAGTRLSVL.

This clone has ten or more counts. The rearrangement uses TRBV19 and TRBJ1-1, with no clear D. The V and J ends lost 3 bases and 6 bases respectively, with 8 bases between them. Germline V lookup: CDR1 LNHDA, CDR2 SQIVND (reference sequence). CDR3 length: 12 amino acids. In nucleotides, the CDR3 is TGTGCCAGTAGTATCCGAGTCTCTGAAGCTTTCTTT. This sequence encodes CASSIRVSEAFF. The entire variable domain, with the rest obtained from reference TRBV19 and TRBJ1-1, is as follows: DGGITQSPKYLFRKEGQNVTLSCEQNLNHDAMYWYRQDPGQGLRLIYYSQIVNDFQKGDIAEGYSVSREKKESFPLTVTSAQKNPTAFYLCASSIRVSEAFFGQGTRLTVV.

This chain connects TRBV19 to TRBJ2-3; 7 bases fit TRBD1. Germline loops: CDR1 LNHDA, CDR2 SQIVND (reference sequence). The CDR3 covers 16 residues. Losses at the gene ends were 4 bases for V and 1 base for J; bases not matched to a gene: 8. The CDR3 reads CASSSARTGGTDTQYF. The CDR3 coding sequence is TGTGCCAGTAGTAGCGCTAGGACAGGAGGCACAGATACGCAGTATTTT.

CDR3 in amino acids: CASSLRDQRTEAFF. In DNA form, the CDR3 reads TGTGCCAGCAGCTTGCGGGACCAAAGGACTGAAGCTTTCTTT. The rearrangement links TRBV7-9 to TRBJ1-1; D is possibly TRBD1 (5 bases). CDR1 SEHNR and CDR2 FQNEAQ come from the germline V gene (reference sequence). Trimming took 3 bases from V and 5 from J, leaving 13 bases between them. This CDR3 has 14 amino acids.

This chain uses TRBV14 with TRBJ2-3; TRBD1 aligns across 7 bases. The trim removed 0 bases at V and 6 bases at J, leaving 6 bases unmatched. Germline-derived CDR1 and CDR2 are SGHDN and FVKESK. This CDR3 spans 15 amino acids. The CDR3 spells CASSQDYRGQDTQYF. CDR3 nucleotides: TGTGCCAGCAGCCAAGATTATAGGGGGCAGGATACGCAGTATTTT.

The chain joins TRBV5-1 to TRBJ1-2; 9 nucleotides match TRBD1. The CDR3 totals 15 residues. Losses at the gene ends were 0 bases for V and 8 bases for J; bases not matched to a gene: 8. Germline V gene sequence: CDR1 SGHRS, CDR2 YFSETQ. The CDR3 loop reads CASSLEPGTGFGYTF. The CDR3 bases are TGCGCCAGCAGCTTGGAGCCCGGGACAGGGTTCGGCTACACCTTC.

There are a few counts of this clone. J is TRBJ1-2 and V is TRBV2; TRBD1 matches at 7 bases. The CDR3 sequence is 14 residues long. The germline gives CDR1 SNHLY, CDR2 FYNNEI. J was trimmed by 7 bases and V by 5 bases; bases with no gene match: 10. CDR3 region: CASSYKGGGGGYTF. The DNA for the CDR3 is TGTGCCAGCAGTTACAAAGGGGGCGGTGGTGGCTACACCTTC.

The CDR3 nucleotides read TGTGCCAGCAGCTTTGCAGCAGGGGTCCCTGAAGCTTTCTTT. Protein product: CASSFAAGVPEAFF. V is TRBV5-4 and J is TRBJ1-1; TRBD1 might be the D (6 bases). V lost 2 bases and J lost 6, with 14 bases in between. The CDR3 covers 14 residues. Germline V gives CDR1 SGHNT, CDR2 YYREEE (reference sequence). The full variable domain, with the rest looked up from reference TRBV5-4 and TRBJ1-1, is ETGVTQSPTHLIKTRGQQVTLRCSSQSGHNTVSWYQQALGQGPQFIFQYYREEENGRGNFPPRFSGLQFPNYSSELNVNALELDDSALYLCASSFAAGVPEAFFGQGTRLTVV.

V gene TRBV4-2 combines with J gene TRBJ1-2; D possibly corresponds to TRBD1 (5 bases). Trimming left V 0 bases short and J 8 bases short, with 16 bases between. This CDR3 comprises 15 residues. Germline V gives CDR1 LGHNA, CDR2 YNFKEQ. CDR3 nucleotide sequence: TGTGCCAGCAGCCAAGATGGGGGGGTGTTCGCCGGCTACACCTTC. Translation: CASSQDGGVFAGYTF.

The chain recombines TRBV11-3 with TRBJ2-5; 7 positions agree with TRBD1. V lost 0 bases to trimming and J lost 5 bases; unmatched junction nucleotides: 9. Germline assignment: CDR1 SGHNT and CDR2 YENEEA. This CDR3 region has 16 residues. The CDR3 DNA follows: TGTGCCAGCAGCTTAGATGGGGACAGCTGGGGGGAGACCCAGTACTTC. Translation gives CASSLDGDSWGETQYF.

The CDR3 loop is CASSVRQGKDSPLHF. DNA for the CDR3: TGTGCCAGCAGCGTAAGACAGGGGAAGGATTCACCCCTCCACTTT. V and J are TRBV9 and TRBJ1-6, with 8 bases lining up with TRBD1. CDR3 length: 15 residues. J was trimmed by 8 bases and V by 1 base; bases with no gene match: 5. Looked up from germline, CDR1 is SGDLS and CDR2 is YYNGEE.

The genes are TRBV10-2 and TRBJ1-5; no clear D gene. The V end was cut by 3 bases, the J end by 0 bases, with 9 bases between. The CDR3 has 15 amino acids. The germline gives CDR1 WSHSY, CDR2 SAAADI. The CDR3: CASSEHEGSNQPQHF. The CDR3 bases are TGCGCCAGCAGTGAACACGAGGGTAGCAATCAGCCCCAGCATTTT.

The chain carries TRBV18 and TRBJ2-1, with a possible D match to TRBD1 (5 bases). V shed 0 bases and J shed 9 bases, with 15 bases lying between them. The germline gives CDR1 KGHSH, CDR2 LQKENI. The CDR3 is 15 residues long. CDR3 residues: CASSPPRRAQGEQFF. The DNA of the CDR3 is TGTGCCAGCTCACCACCGAGACGGGCGCAGGGTGAGCAGTTCTTC. Supplemented by reference TRBV18 and TRBJ2-1, the full variable domain reads NAGVMQNPRHLVRRRGQEARLRCSPMKGHSHVYWYRQLPEEGLKFMVYLQKENIIDESGMPKERFSAEFPKEGPSILRIQQVVRGDSAAYFCASSPPRRAQGEQFFGPGTRLTVL.

This chain connects TRBV28 to TRBJ1-4, with D possibly matching TRBD1 (6 bases). Germline V gene data show CDR1 as MDHEN and CDR2 as SYDVKM. The length of the CDR3 is 13 residues. DNA of the CDR3: TGTGTCTCTCTAGACAGGTCTAATGAAAAACTGTTTTTT. Translated: CVSLDRSNEKLFF.

The CDR3 DNA reads TGTGCCAGCAGCAAATATACAGGGCCGAGCACTGAAGCTTTCTTT. Its translation: CASSKYTGPSTEAFF. This rearrangement joins TRBV7-8 to TRBJ1-1; a possible D gene is TRBD1 (6 bases). V gave up 5 bases and J gave up 4 bases, with 17 bases separating them. Looked up from germline, CDR1 is SGHVS and CDR2 is FQNEAQ. The CDR3 is made up of 15 amino acids.

The CDR3 coding sequence is TGTGCCAGCAGTTACTTAGGGGACTACGAGCAGTACGTC. Translated: CASSYLGDYEQYV. The J gene is TRBJ2-7, the V gene TRBV6-6, with a possible D match to TRBD1 (5 bases). Trimming stripped 1 base from V and 3 bases from J, with 7 bases between. Per germline, CDR1 MNHNY and CDR2 SVGAGI (reference sequence). CDR3 size: 13 residues.